This T cell receptor (beta chain) comes out of a study of shared clonotypes between healthy human individuals (dated by TCRdb to 2020 to 2022). With regard to the full study: The cohort comprised two women and a few men aged 18 to 49 years. Per donor, leukapheresis produced somewhere between about 0.9 and 10 billion PBMCs. Blood TCR repertoires of a handful of healthy adults were deeply sequenced to estimate repertoire size and the extent of clonotype sharing between individuals. For each donor, CD4 naive and CD4 memory were each given three plates, CD8 naive was given two plates, and CD8 memory was given one plate. To increase sequencing depth and limit assay-specific biases, different laboratories used diverse techniques to prepare libraries and sequence TCR repertoires. On the study overall, not on this receptor specifically: Across four donors, 5% to 6% of naive CD4, approximately 3.5% of naive CD8, 2% to 2.5% of memory CD4, and 0.4% of memory CD8 clonotypes were shared. Sampling was restricted to blood, and TCR repertoires in tissue are likely to differ from TCR repertoires in blood. The genetic and exposure-history diversity represented was limited by the small number of donors. Estimated clonotype richness was generally larger for naive than for memory subsets. Incomplete sequencing was indicated by rarefaction of sorted-subset datasets, despite the large sequencing depth. Compared with non-shared clonotypes, clonotypes shared by all four sorted-subset donors had higher generation probabilities. Pairwise subsampling led to the expectation that sequencing depth would affect the degree of clonotype sharing among donors.

CD8 naive samples were CD45RO-negative cells positively selected for CCR7, giving a CD45RA+CCR7+ population that excluded TemRA cells. The donors were healthy, HIV-negative adults who had no recently reported acute infections or vaccinations. Only Caucasian adults living in Nashville, Tennessee, USA were represented among the donors. Blood was collected by leukapheresis, and PBMCs were isolated by Ficoll-Histopaque density gradient centrifugation and then cryopreserved in liquid nitrogen vapor phase. Analytical flow cytometry was used to check the purity and quantity of every magnetically sorted T cell population. Genomic DNA was isolated from each sorted fraction and quantified by UV absorbance on a Nanodrop 2000c. TCR CDR3 regions were amplified from genomic DNA by multiplex PCR using the deep immunoSEQ assay. Extracted genomic DNA from each cell subset was distributed evenly across all wells of several immunoSEQ 96-well plates, and each plate was treated as a replicate. Each replicate PCR for sorted subsets received roughly 0.2 ug genomic DNA, equal to roughly 29,000 T cell genomes. The purified libraries were quantified using a Qubit 3.0 fluorometer, sized with a Bioanalyzer 2100, and then quantified again using the KAPA Library Quantification kit. Every immunoSEQ 96-well plate was sequenced on a separate single-read 150-cycle Illumina NextSeq 550 flow cell. The published analysis was carried out like this. Because only junctional sequences without quality scores were contained in the immunoSEQ output, filtering matching that applied to full-length reads could not be performed. Sequences were annotated with PyIR, a Python wrapper for IgBLAST v1.9, and V/J genes and CDR3 were assigned using IMGT germline references. Reads were filtered out if the reads had weak V/J assignments (E-value above 1e-6), no CDR3, stop codons, out-of-frame junctions, or ambiguous translated residues. V3J clonotypes were defined by identical inferred V gene, J gene, and CDR3 amino acid sequence. Percentage overlap between repertoires was calculated by dividing the number of shared unique clonotypes by the size of the smaller repertoire. Three approaches were used to assess repertoire richness: RTK rarefaction, the Chao1 estimator, and Recon v2.1 estimates of unobserved clonotypes. For all TCRbeta clonotypes obtained by the gDNA method from four donors, generation probabilities were computed with OLGA. Held by TCRdb, this immuneACCESS table contains in-frame sequences only and omits some clones. Under half of the omission traces to an unresolved V gene where checked; the cause of the rest is unknown. V and J calls plus clone size are reproduced from that table; the DNA served to infer D and trimming. The sample contains about 2.1 million clones, around 93% of them found a single time. The top ten clones comprise more than 1.5% of the sample.

Of note for this clone: This clone's antigen is unknown. Base-call qualities are not available, and no considerably larger clone is one nucleotide away.

The sequenced sample was naive CD8+ T cells from PBMCs. The cell subset or site label of this sample denotes: CD45RA+CCR7+. The origin of this receptor is a man younger than 30 in good health. Some clones in this sample may be carry-over from other donors' samples.

The CDR3 corresponds to CATTSGRSGNTIYF. The DNA reads as follows: TGTGCCACCACTTCGGGCCGCTCTGGAAACACCATATATTTT. This receptor chain uses TRBV7-8 and TRBJ1-3, with no D gene named confidently. Trimming takes 10 bases from V and 0 bases from J, and the germline ends sit 13 bases apart. The CDR3 runs 14 residues from the cysteine to the phenylalanine. Solely the CDR3 DNA is kept, with 42 bases framed from the first base. CDR1 and CDR2, looked up from the germline V gene, are SGHVS and FQNEAQ.